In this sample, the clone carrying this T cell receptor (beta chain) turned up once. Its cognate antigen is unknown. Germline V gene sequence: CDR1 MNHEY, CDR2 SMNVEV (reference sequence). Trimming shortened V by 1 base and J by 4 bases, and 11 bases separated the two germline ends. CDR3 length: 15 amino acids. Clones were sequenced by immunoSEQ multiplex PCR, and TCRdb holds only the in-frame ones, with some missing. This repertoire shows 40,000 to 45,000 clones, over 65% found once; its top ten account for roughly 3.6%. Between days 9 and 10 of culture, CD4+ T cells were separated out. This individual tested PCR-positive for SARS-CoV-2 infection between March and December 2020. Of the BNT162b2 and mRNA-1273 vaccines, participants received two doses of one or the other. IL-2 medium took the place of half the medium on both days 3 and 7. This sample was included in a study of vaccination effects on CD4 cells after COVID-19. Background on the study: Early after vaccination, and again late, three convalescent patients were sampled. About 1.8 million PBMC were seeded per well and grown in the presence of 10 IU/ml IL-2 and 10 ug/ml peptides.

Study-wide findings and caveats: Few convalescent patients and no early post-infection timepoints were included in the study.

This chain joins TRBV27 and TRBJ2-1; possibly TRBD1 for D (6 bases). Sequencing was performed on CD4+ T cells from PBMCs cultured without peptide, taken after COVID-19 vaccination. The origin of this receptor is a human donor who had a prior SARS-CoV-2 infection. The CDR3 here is CASSLLGARYNEQFF. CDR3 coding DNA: TGTGCCAGCAGTTTATTGGGGGCGCGTTACAATGAGCAGTTCTTC.